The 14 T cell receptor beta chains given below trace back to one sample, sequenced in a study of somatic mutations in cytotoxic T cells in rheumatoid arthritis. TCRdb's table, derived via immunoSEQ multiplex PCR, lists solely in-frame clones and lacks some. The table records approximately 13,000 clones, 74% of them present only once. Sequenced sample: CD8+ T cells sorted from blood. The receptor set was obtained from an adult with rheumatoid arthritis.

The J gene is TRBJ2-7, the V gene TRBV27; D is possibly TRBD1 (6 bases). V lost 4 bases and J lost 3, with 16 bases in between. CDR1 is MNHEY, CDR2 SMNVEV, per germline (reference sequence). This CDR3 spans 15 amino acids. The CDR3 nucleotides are TGTGCCAGCAGTTCCAGGACAGCCGCGTTCTACGAGCAGTACTTC. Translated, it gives CASSSRTAAFYEQYF.

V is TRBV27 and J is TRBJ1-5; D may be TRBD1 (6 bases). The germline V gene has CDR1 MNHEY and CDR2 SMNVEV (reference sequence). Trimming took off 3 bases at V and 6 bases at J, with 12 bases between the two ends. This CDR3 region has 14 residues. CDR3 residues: CASSLGSGVQPQHF. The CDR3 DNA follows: TGTGCCAGCAGTTTGGGGTCAGGGGTTCAGCCCCAGCATTTT.

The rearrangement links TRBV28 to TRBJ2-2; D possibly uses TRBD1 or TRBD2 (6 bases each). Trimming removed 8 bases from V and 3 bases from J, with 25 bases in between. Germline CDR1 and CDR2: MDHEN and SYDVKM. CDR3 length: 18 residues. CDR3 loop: CASDPGAGKGVYTGELFF. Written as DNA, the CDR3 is TGTGCCAGCGATCCGGGAGCAGGAAAGGGGGTCTACACCGGGGAGCTGTTTTTT.

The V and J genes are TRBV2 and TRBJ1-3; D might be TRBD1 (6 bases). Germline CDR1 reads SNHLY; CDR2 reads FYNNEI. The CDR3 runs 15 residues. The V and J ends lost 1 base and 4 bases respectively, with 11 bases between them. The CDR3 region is CASSEGQGYGNTIYF. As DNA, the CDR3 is TGTGCCAGCAGTGAAGGTCAGGGGTACGGAAACACCATATATTTT.

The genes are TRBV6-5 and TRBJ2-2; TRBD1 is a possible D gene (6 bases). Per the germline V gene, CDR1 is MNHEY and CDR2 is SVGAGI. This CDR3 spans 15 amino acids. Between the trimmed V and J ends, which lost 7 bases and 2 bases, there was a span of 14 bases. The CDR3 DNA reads TGTGCCAGCACCCCGGGGACACCAAACACCGGGGAGCTGTTTTTT. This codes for CASTPGTPNTGELFF.

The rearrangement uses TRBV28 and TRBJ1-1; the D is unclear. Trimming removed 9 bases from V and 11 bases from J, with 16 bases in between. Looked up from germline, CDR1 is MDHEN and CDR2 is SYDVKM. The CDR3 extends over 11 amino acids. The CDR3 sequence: CASRKGLPAFF. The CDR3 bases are TGTGCCAGTCGCAAGGGCCTCCCTGCTTTCTTT.

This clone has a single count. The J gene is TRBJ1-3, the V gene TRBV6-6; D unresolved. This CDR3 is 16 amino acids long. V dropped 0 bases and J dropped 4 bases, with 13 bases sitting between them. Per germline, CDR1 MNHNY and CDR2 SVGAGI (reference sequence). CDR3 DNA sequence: TGTGCCAGCAGTTACTCGATGCCAGGAGCAGGAAACACCATATATTTT. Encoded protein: CASSYSMPGAGNTIYF.

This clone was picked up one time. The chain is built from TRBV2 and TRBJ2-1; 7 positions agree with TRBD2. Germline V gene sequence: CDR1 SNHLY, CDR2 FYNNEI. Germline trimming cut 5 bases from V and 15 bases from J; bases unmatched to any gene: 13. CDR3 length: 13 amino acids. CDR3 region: CASSRDYWIGWFF. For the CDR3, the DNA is TGTGCCAGCAGTAGGGACTACTGGATAGGGTGGTTCTTC.

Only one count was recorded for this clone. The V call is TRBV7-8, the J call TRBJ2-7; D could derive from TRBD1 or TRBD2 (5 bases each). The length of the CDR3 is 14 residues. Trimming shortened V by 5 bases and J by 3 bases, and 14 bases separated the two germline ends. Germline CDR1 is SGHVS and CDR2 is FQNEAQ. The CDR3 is CASSPRDRNYEQYF. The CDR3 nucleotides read TGTGCCAGCAGCCCCCGGGACCGGAACTACGAGCAGTACTTC.

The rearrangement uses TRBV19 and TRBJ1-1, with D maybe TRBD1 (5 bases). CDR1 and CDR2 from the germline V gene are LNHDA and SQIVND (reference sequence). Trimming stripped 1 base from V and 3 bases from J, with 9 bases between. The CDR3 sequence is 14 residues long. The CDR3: CASSIGSRDTEAFF. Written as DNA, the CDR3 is TGTGCCAGTAGTATAGGATCCAGGGACACTGAAGCTTTCTTT.

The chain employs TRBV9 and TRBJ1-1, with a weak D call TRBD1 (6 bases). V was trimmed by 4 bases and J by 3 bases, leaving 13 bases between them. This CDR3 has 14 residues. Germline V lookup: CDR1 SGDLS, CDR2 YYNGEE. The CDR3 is CASSSGRGDTEAFF. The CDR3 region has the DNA TGTGCCAGCAGCTCCGGTAGGGGGGACACTGAAGCTTTCTTT. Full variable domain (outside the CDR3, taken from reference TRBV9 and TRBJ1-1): DSGVTQTPKHLITATGQRVTLRCSPRSGDLSVYWYQQSLDQGLQFLIQYYNGEERAKGNILERFSAQQFPDLHSELNLSSLELGDSALYFCASSSGRGDTEAFFGQGTRLTVV.

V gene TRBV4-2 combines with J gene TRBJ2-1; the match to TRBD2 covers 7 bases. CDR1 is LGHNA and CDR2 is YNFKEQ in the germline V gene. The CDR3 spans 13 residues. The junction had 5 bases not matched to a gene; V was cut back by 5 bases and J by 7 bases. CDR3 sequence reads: CASSSGTNNEQFF. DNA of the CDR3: TGTGCCAGCAGCTCCGGGACTAATAATGAGCAGTTCTTC.

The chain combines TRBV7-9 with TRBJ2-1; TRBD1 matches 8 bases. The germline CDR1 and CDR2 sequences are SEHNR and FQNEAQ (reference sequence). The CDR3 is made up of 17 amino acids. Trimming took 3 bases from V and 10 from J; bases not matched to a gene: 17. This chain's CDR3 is CASSLTWGRTGLWEQFF. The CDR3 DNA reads TGTGCCAGCAGCTTGACCTGGGGGCGGACAGGGCTATGGGAGCAGTTCTTC.

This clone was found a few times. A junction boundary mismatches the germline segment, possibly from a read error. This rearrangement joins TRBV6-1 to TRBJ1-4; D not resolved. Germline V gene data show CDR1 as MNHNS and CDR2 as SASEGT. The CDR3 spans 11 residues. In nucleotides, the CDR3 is TGTGCCAGCGGCGCGGGTCTATTGTCATTTTGG. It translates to CASGAGLLSFW.